These T cell receptor beta chains were read from a single sample in a study of blood T cell repertoires in COVID-19. This table comes from immunoSEQ multiplex PCR, and its TCRdb copy is limited to in-frame clones, with some not included. The sample comprises 30,000 to 40,000 clones, 75% to 90% of which are singletons, and approximately 40% rests with the top ten. Sequenced input: peripheral blood. These receptors were obtained from a man aged 60 to 75 with active or convalescent COVID-19. The CDR3 runs from the conserved cysteine through the conserved F or W. D genes are given only for firm matches. Rows give clone size only sometimes, using once, few, many, or a class for an expanded clone.

clone_size j_call d_call v_call cdr3_aa cdr3_nt
. TRBJ2-5 . TRBV6-5 CASAGETQYF TGTGCCAGCGCCGGAGAGACCCAGTACTTC
. TRBJ1-2 . TRBV7-9 CASSLQGSVAGYTF TGTGCCAGCAGCTTACAAGGGAGCGTGGCGGGCTACACCTTC
. TRBJ2-5 TRBD1 TRBV7-2 CASSVDRAETQYF TGTGCCAGCAGCGTCGACAGGGCGGAGACCCAGTACTTC
. TRBJ1-4 . TRBV15 CATSRGGGTDEKLFF TGTGCCACCAGCAGGGGGGGTGGGACCGATGAAAAACTGTTTTTT
. TRBJ1-1 . TRBV11-2 CASSSYLPGTQAFF TGTGCCAGCAGCTCCTACCTACCTGGGACACAGGCTTTCTTT
. TRBJ1-6 . TRBV28 CASSRPRTAPGPLHF TGTGCCAGCAGTCGACCCCGGACAGCTCCCGGGCCCCTCCACTTT
. TRBJ2-1 TRBD2 TRBV6-6 CASSPGTGGIEEQFF TGTGCCAGCAGCCCCGGGACGGGGGGAATTGAAGAGCAGTTCTTC
few TRBJ2-1 TRBD1 TRBV28 CASSYLNRGNEQFF TGTGCCAGCAGTTACCTCAACAGGGGGAATGAGCAGTTCTTC
once TRBJ2-5 . TRBV11-2 CASSLGGIQETQYF TGTGCCAGCAGCTTAGGGGGCATACAAGAGACCCAGTACTTC
. TRBJ2-1 TRBD1 TRBV9 CASSARDRGPSSYNEQFF TGTGCCAGCAGCGCCCGGGACAGGGGGCCGAGCTCCTACAATGAGCAGTTCTTC
. TRBJ1-2 TRBD1 TRBV24-1 CATSPGTGGRYGYTF TGTGCCACCTCACCCGGGACAGGGGGAAGGTATGGCTACACCTTC
. TRBJ2-5 . TRBV30 CAWSGGRGTQYF TGTGCCTGGAGTGGGGGGCGAGGGACCCAGTACTTC
once TRBJ2-1 TRBD1 TRBV11-2 CASSSTGGPYNEQFF TGTGCCAGCAGCTCCACAGGGGGTCCCTACAATGAGCAGTTCTTC
. TRBJ1-4 . TRBV27 CASSSIRTPEKLFF TGTGCCAGCAGTTCCATCCGGACACCTGAAAAACTGTTTTTT
few TRBJ2-4 TRBD2 TRBV9 CASSVGPPREDIQYF TGTGCCAGCAGCGTAGGGCCCCCTCGGGAGGACATTCAGTACTTC
once TRBJ2-3 . TRBV19 CASSRPGDTDTQYF TGTGCCAGTAGCCGCCCCGGGGACACAGATACGCAGTATTTT
many TRBJ2-1 TRBD2 TRBV2 CASSEGLVTSFF TGTGCCAGCAGTGAGGGACTAGTAACCTCGTTCTTC
. TRBJ1-1 . TRBV6-5 CASSYSGGAFF TGTGCCAGCAGTTACTCGGGAGGTGCTTTCTTT
once TRBJ1-5 . TRBV27 CASSTDYSNQPQHF TGTGCCAGCAGTACAGACTATAGCAATCAGCCCCAGCATTTT
. TRBJ1-2 . TRBV6-1 CASTPGGQGYYTF TGTGCCAGCACCCCAGGAGGGCAGGGTTACTACACCTTC
. TRBJ1-1 TRBD1 TRBV12-3/TRBV12-4 CASTLGQGFGAFF TGTGCCAGCACCTTGGGACAGGGATTTGGAGCTTTCTTT
. TRBJ1-1 . TRBV19 CASSIHNGGTFF TGTGCCAGTAGTATACACAACGGGGGAACTTTCTTT
. TRBJ1-1 . TRBV19 CASSHRRMNTEAFF TGTGCCAGTAGTCACAGGAGAATGAACACTGAAGCTTTCTTT
. TRBJ1-1 . TRBV5-1 CASSGAGFTEAFF TGCGCCAGCAGCGGAGCGGGCTTCACTGAAGCTTTCTTT
. TRBJ1-3 TRBD1 TRBV11-2 CASSGQVDTIYF TGTGCCAGCAGCGGACAGGTGGACACCATATATTTT
. TRBJ1-1 . TRBV28 CASSLRGSRTTEAFF TGTGCCAGCAGTTTACGCGGGTCGCGGACCACTGAAGCTTTCTTT
. TRBJ2-1 TRBD2 TRBV3-1/TRBV3-2 CASRSTSGPGNEQFF TGTGCCAGCAGGTCCACTAGCGGCCCCGGCAATGAGCAGTTCTTC
few TRBJ2-3 TRBD1 TRBV6-5 CASVGTALDTQYF TGTGCCAGCGTAGGGACAGCTCTCGATACGCAGTATTTT
. TRBJ1-2 TRBD1 TRBV5-1 CASSLRTGSYGYTF TGCGCCAGCAGCCTAAGGACAGGGAGCTATGGCTACACCTTC
. TRBJ2-2 TRBD1 TRBV11-2 CASSLVDRVAGELFF TGTGCCAGCAGCTTAGTCGACAGGGTCGCCGGGGAGCTGTTTTTT
once TRBJ1-2 . TRBV4-3 CASSQYSGNYGYTF TGCGCCAGCAGCCAATACAGCGGCAACTATGGCTACACCTTC
. TRBJ2-3 TRBD2 TRBV19 CASSSSGGTDTQYF TGTGCCAGTAGCTCTAGCGGGGGAACAGATACGCAGTATTTT
. TRBJ1-6 . TRBV5-1 CASSLATQNNSPLHF TGCGCCAGCAGCTTGGCCACACAGAATAATTCACCCCTCCACTTT
. TRBJ2-4 . TRBV18 CASSPSGYIQYF TGTGCCAGCTCACCATCCGGGTATATTCAGTACTTC
. TRBJ2-3 TRBD2 TRBV3-1/TRBV3-2 CASSQDGTRLGDTQYF TGTGCCAGCAGCCAAGATGGGACTAGGCTTGGAGATACGCAGTATTTT
. TRBJ1-1 TRBD1 TRBV20-1 CRGQLNTEAFF TGCAGGGGACAGTTGAACACTGAAGCTTTCTTT